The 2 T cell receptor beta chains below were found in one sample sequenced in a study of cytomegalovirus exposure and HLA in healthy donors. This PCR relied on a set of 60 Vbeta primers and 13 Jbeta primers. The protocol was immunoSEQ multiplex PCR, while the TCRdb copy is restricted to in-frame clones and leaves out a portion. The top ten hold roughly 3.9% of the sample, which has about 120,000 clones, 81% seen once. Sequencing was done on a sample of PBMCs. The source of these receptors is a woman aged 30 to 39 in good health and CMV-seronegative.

CDR3 sequence reads: CASMTGEVIRDEQFF. CDR3 DNA sequence: TGTGCCAGCATGACGGGAGAAGTGATCAGGGATGAGCAGTTCTTC. The rearrangement links TRBV28 to TRBJ2-1; D perhaps matches TRBD2 (6 bases). Trimming took 7 bases from V and 8 from J, leaving 21 bases between them. The CDR3 runs 15 residues. Germline CDR1 MDHEN, CDR2 SYDVKM.

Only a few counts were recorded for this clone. The CDR3, as DNA: TGTGCCAGCAGCCAAGAGAGACACACGCAACAGTCTCCAACCCCCGGGGAGCTGTTTTTT. It translates to CASSQERHTQQSPTPGELFF. The chain carries TRBV14 and TRBJ2-2, with unresolved D. Germline V CDR1 and CDR2: SGHDN, FVKESK. Trimming pared 0 bases from V and 6 bases from J, leaving 26 bases between. This CDR3 contains 20 residues.